The rows below give T cell receptor beta chains drawn from one sample of a study of shared clonotypes between healthy human individuals. Profiling relied on immunoSEQ multiplex PCR, and the TCRdb table lists in-frame clones only, not all of them. This sample has roughly 2 million clones, with approximately 96% found just once. The sequenced sample consisted of naive CD4+ T cells sorted from blood. The receptors stem from a man younger than 30 in good health. Each CDR3 is given with its conserved first and last residue. The order of the fields is J gene, D gene, clone size, V gene, CDR3 protein, CDR3 DNA. The D gene is left open where the match is weak. The size field is filled for only some rows; it gives once, few, many or a size class.

J gene: TRBJ2-1; D gene: .; clone size: .; V gene: TRBV10-1; CDR3 protein: CASSESMGDNEQFF; CDR3 DNA: TGCGCCAGCAGTGAGTCAATGGGGGACAATGAGCAGTTCTTC
J gene: TRBJ1-4; D gene: .; clone size: .; V gene: TRBV7-9; CDR3 protein: CASNPDTTTNEKLFF; CDR3 DNA: TGTGCCAGCAACCCGGATACTACAACTAATGAAAAACTGTTTTTT
J gene: TRBJ2-2; D gene: TRBD2; clone size: .; V gene: TRBV5-1; CDR3 protein: CASRSSGKSNTGELFF; CDR3 DNA: TGCGCCAGCAGATCTAGCGGAAAGAGCAACACCGGGGAGCTGTTTTTT
J gene: TRBJ2-5; D gene: TRBD2; clone size: .; V gene: TRBV28; CDR3 protein: CASTRGGQERETQYF; CDR3 DNA: TGTGCCAGCACCCGGGGGGGCCAGGAGAGGGAGACCCAGTACTTC
J gene: TRBJ2-3; D gene: .; clone size: .; V gene: TRBV10-3; CDR3 protein: CAISDSGHRTLSTDTQYF; CDR3 DNA: TGTGCCATCAGCGACAGCGGACACAGAACACTAAGCACAGATACGCAGTATTTT
J gene: TRBJ1-2; D gene: TRBD1; clone size: once; V gene: TRBV7-2; CDR3 protein: CASSLVRTGDYGYTF; CDR3 DNA: TGTGCCAGCAGCTTAGTAAGGACAGGTGACTATGGCTACACCTTC
J gene: TRBJ1-2; D gene: .; clone size: .; V gene: TRBV7-9; CDR3 protein: CASSPGSGADGHYGYTF; CDR3 DNA: TGTGCCAGCAGCCCAGGGTCTGGGGCAGACGGCCACTATGGCTACACCTTC
J gene: TRBJ2-1; D gene: TRBD2; clone size: few; V gene: TRBV19; CDR3 protein: CASSRTSGSSYNEQFF; CDR3 DNA: TGTGCCAGTAGTCGGACTAGCGGGAGCTCCTACAATGAGCAGTTCTTC
J gene: TRBJ2-5; D gene: TRBD2; clone size: once; V gene: TRBV7-2; CDR3 protein: CASSLALAGGGETQYF; CDR3 DNA: TGTGCCAGCAGCTTAGCTCTAGCGGGAGGGGGAGAGACCCAGTACTTC
J gene: TRBJ1-1; D gene: .; clone size: .; V gene: TRBV28; CDR3 protein: CASSSLSVAGLTEAFF; CDR3 DNA: TGTGCCAGCAGTAGCCTAAGTGTGGCAGGGCTAACTGAAGCTTTCTTT
J gene: TRBJ2-3; D gene: TRBD2; clone size: .; V gene: TRBV6-5; CDR3 protein: CASSYSGEIDTQYF; CDR3 DNA: TGTGCCAGCAGTTACAGCGGGGAAATAGATACGCAGTATTTT
J gene: TRBJ1-4; D gene: .; clone size: .; V gene: TRBV2; CDR3 protein: CASSPTGTLNEKLFF; CDR3 DNA: TGTGCCAGCAGTCCCACAGGGACTCTCAATGAAAAACTGTTTTTT
J gene: TRBJ2-3; D gene: .; clone size: once; V gene: TRBV5-1; CDR3 protein: CASYRAEGGRYADTQYF; CDR3 DNA: TGCGCCAGCTATAGAGCTGAGGGGGGGCGCTACGCAGATACGCAGTATTTT
J gene: TRBJ1-4; D gene: .; clone size: .; V gene: TRBV5-4; CDR3 protein: CASSLEGKLFF; CDR3 DNA: TGTGCCAGCAGCTTGGAAGGAAAACTGTTTTTT
J gene: TRBJ1-3; D gene: TRBD1; clone size: .; V gene: TRBV7-2; CDR3 protein: CASSQAGTGSYSGNTIYF; CDR3 DNA: TGTGCCAGCAGCCAGGCCGGGACAGGGAGTTATTCTGGAAACACCATATATTTT
J gene: TRBJ2-2; D gene: .; clone size: .; V gene: TRBV2; CDR3 protein: CASSEGGLASTGELFF; CDR3 DNA: TGTGCCAGCAGTGAAGGTGGTCTAGCGAGTACCGGGGAGCTGTTTTTT
J gene: TRBJ2-6; D gene: .; clone size: .; V gene: TRBV7-6; CDR3 protein: CASSPQHSGANVLTF; CDR3 DNA: TGTGCCAGCAGCCCCCAGCACTCTGGGGCCAACGTCCTGACTTTC
J gene: TRBJ1-3; D gene: TRBD1; clone size: .; V gene: TRBV7-3; CDR3 protein: CASRAGQGDTIYF; CDR3 DNA: TGTGCCAGCAGAGCCGGACAGGGTGACACCATATATTTT
J gene: TRBJ1-5; D gene: .; clone size: .; V gene: TRBV2; CDR3 protein: CASSELGSGTQRHF; CDR3 DNA: TGTGCCAGCAGTGAATTGGGTTCCGGGACACAACGGCATTTT
J gene: TRBJ2-7; D gene: .; clone size: .; V gene: TRBV10-3; CDR3 protein: CAISGTGYEQYF; CDR3 DNA: TGTGCCATCAGTGGTACAGGCTACGAGCAGTACTTC
J gene: TRBJ2-5; D gene: .; clone size: .; V gene: TRBV30; CDR3 protein: CAWSGQNFAETQYF; CDR3 DNA: TGTGCCTGGAGTGGACAGAATTTTGCAGAGACCCAGTACTTC
J gene: TRBJ2-7; D gene: .; clone size: .; V gene: TRBV7-2; CDR3 protein: CASSLRGTTSYEQYF; CDR3 DNA: TGTGCCAGCAGCTTACGGGGGACAACCTCCTACGAGCAGTACTTC
J gene: TRBJ1-2; D gene: .; clone size: .; V gene: TRBV5-4; CDR3 protein: CASSLGGGEANYGYTF; CDR3 DNA: TGTGCCAGCAGCTTGGGTGGGGGAGAAGCTAACTATGGCTACACCTTC
J gene: TRBJ2-1; D gene: .; clone size: .; V gene: TRBV6-4; CDR3 protein: CASRKNGGNEQFF; CDR3 DNA: TGTGCCAGCAGGAAAAATGGGGGCAATGAGCAGTTCTTC
J gene: TRBJ1-4; D gene: .; clone size: few; V gene: TRBV6-1; CDR3 protein: CASSEAGGEKLFF; CDR3 DNA: TGTGCCAGCAGTGAAGCCGGAGGAGAAAAACTGTTTTTT
J gene: TRBJ2-1; D gene: .; clone size: .; V gene: TRBV9; CDR3 protein: CASSPQNGPYNEQFF; CDR3 DNA: TGTGCCAGCAGCCCTCAGAACGGACCTTACAATGAGCAGTTCTTC
J gene: TRBJ1-2; D gene: .; clone size: .; V gene: TRBV10-2; CDR3 protein: CASSEWGSDGYTF; CDR3 DNA: TGCGCCAGCAGTGAGTGGGGGAGCGATGGCTACACCTTC
J gene: TRBJ1-5; D gene: .; clone size: .; V gene: TRBV6-1; CDR3 protein: CASRFSGMVQPQHF; CDR3 DNA: TGTGCCAGCCGGTTTTCCGGGATGGTACAGCCCCAGCATTTT
J gene: TRBJ2-7; D gene: .; clone size: .; V gene: TRBV14; CDR3 protein: CASSQVRYEQYF; CDR3 DNA: TGTGCCAGCAGCCAAGTTCGGTACGAGCAGTACTTC
J gene: TRBJ1-1; D gene: TRBD1; clone size: .; V gene: TRBV10-1; CDR3 protein: CASSPWTGLGYTKAFF; CDR3 DNA: TGCGCCAGCAGTCCCTGGACAGGCTTAGGATATACTAAAGCTTTCTTT
J gene: TRBJ2-7; D gene: TRBD2; clone size: .; V gene: TRBV10-3; CDR3 protein: CAISLGLAGPSSYEQYF; CDR3 DNA: TGTGCCATCAGCTTGGGACTAGCGGGGCCGAGCTCCTACGAGCAGTACTTC
J gene: TRBJ1-6; D gene: TRBD1; clone size: .; V gene: TRBV9; CDR3 protein: CASRQGIPNSPLHF; CDR3 DNA: TGTGCCAGCCGACAGGGGATCCCCAATTCACCCCTCCACTTT
J gene: TRBJ2-7; D gene: TRBD1; clone size: .; V gene: TRBV10-2; CDR3 protein: CASSWTGEDQYF; CDR3 DNA: TGCGCCAGCAGTTGGACAGGGGAAGATCAGTACTTC
J gene: TRBJ2-7; D gene: .; clone size: .; V gene: TRBV5-1; CDR3 protein: CASSLGTHTYEQYF; CDR3 DNA: TGCGCCAGCAGCTTGGGGACGCATACCTACGAGCAGTACTTC
J gene: TRBJ1-4; D gene: .; clone size: .; V gene: TRBV30; CDR3 protein: CAWSFAREKLFF; CDR3 DNA: TGTGCCTGGAGTTTCGCTAGGGAGAAACTGTTTTTT
J gene: TRBJ2-1; D gene: .; clone size: .; V gene: TRBV20-1; CDR3 protein: CSARWGQQFF; CDR3 DNA: TGCAGTGCTAGATGGGGACAGCAGTTCTTC
J gene: TRBJ2-7; D gene: .; clone size: .; V gene: TRBV7-2; CDR3 protein: CASSLFQDTYYEQYF; CDR3 DNA: TGTGCCAGCAGCTTATTTCAGGACACTTACTACGAGCAGTACTTC
J gene: TRBJ2-7; D gene: TRBD1; clone size: .; V gene: TRBV27; CDR3 protein: CASSLAGSGTGAYEQYF; CDR3 DNA: TGTGCCAGCAGTTTGGCCGGATCCGGGACAGGGGCCTACGAGCAGTACTTC
J gene: TRBJ2-7; D gene: TRBD2; clone size: .; V gene: TRBV7-2; CDR3 protein: CASGPLAAPYEQYF; CDR3 DNA: TGTGCCAGCGGACCACTAGCGGCCCCCTACGAGCAGTACTTC
J gene: TRBJ2-1; D gene: TRBD2; clone size: .; V gene: TRBV7-2; CDR3 protein: CASRSSGGTYNEQFF; CDR3 DNA: TGTGCCAGCAGATCCAGCGGGGGGACGTACAATGAGCAGTTCTTC
J gene: TRBJ2-7; D gene: .; clone size: .; V gene: TRBV18; CDR3 protein: CASSPRGRSDYYEQYF; CDR3 DNA: TGTGCCAGCTCACCACGGGGTCGGAGCGACTATTACGAGCAGTACTTC
J gene: TRBJ2-7; D gene: .; clone size: .; V gene: TRBV5-4; CDR3 protein: CASSLGGTGLGEQYF; CDR3 DNA: TGTGCCAGCAGCTTGGGGGGAACAGGTTTGGGCGAGCAGTACTTC
J gene: TRBJ1-5; D gene: .; clone size: .; V gene: TRBV9; CDR3 protein: CASNIQGKEDQPQHF; CDR3 DNA: TGTGCCAGCAACATACAGGGTAAAGAGGATCAGCCCCAGCATTTT
J gene: TRBJ1-5; D gene: .; clone size: .; V gene: TRBV6-5; CDR3 protein: CASKSEFLGNQPQHF; CDR3 DNA: TGTGCCAGCAAATCGGAGTTCCTCGGAAATCAGCCCCAGCATTTT
J gene: TRBJ2-5; D gene: .; clone size: .; V gene: TRBV10-1; CDR3 protein: CASSDGSSWGETQYF; CDR3 DNA: TGCGCCAGCAGTGACGGTTCATCCTGGGGGGAGACCCAGTACTTC
J gene: TRBJ2-7; D gene: TRBD1; clone size: .; V gene: TRBV7-9; CDR3 protein: CASSLAEGGLSSYEQYF; CDR3 DNA: TGTGCCAGCAGCTTAGCGGAAGGGGGCCTCAGCTCCTACGAGCAGTACTTC
J gene: TRBJ2-7; D gene: TRBD2; clone size: .; V gene: TRBV5-1; CDR3 protein: CASSLIQRDAYEQYF; CDR3 DNA: TGCGCCAGCAGCTTGATCCAGCGGGATGCCTACGAGCAGTACTTC
J gene: TRBJ1-6; D gene: TRBD1; clone size: .; V gene: TRBV28; CDR3 protein: CASSLSSAGGLYNSPLHF; CDR3 DNA: TGTGCCAGCAGTTTATCCTCTGCAGGGGGCCTATATAATTCACCCCTCCACTTT